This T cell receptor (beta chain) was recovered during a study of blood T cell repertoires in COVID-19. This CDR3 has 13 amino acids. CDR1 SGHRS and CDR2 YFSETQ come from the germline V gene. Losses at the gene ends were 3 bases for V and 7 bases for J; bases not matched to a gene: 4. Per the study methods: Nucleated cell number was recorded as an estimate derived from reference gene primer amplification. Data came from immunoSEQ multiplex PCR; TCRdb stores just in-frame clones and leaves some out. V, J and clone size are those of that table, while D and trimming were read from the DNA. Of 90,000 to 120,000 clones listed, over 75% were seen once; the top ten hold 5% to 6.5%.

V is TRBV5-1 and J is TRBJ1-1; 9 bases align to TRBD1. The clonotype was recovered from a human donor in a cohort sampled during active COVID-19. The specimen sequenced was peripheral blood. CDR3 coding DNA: TGCGCCAGCAGCTGGGGGACAGGGAGTGAAGCTTTCTTT. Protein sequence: CASSWGTGSEAFF. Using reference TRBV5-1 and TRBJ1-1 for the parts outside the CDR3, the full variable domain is KAGVTQTPRYLIKTRGQQVTLSCSPISGHRSVSWYQQTPGQGLQFLFEYFSETQRNKGNFPGRFSGRQFSNSRSEMNVSTLELGDSALYLCASSWGTGSEAFFGQGTRLTVV.